One and the same sample provided the 6 T cell receptor beta chains below, sequenced in a study of cytomegalovirus exposure and HLA in healthy donors. It was with 60 Vbeta and 13 Jbeta primers that the PCR ran. Clones were read by immunoSEQ multiplex PCR, and TCRdb kept only the in-frame ones, dropping some. The table records about 270,000 clones, under 80% of them present only once. The sample consisted of PBMCs. The receptors stem from a female donor in good health and CMV-seronegative.

This rearrangement joins TRBV2 to TRBJ2-5; D gene uncertain. CDR3 length: 13 amino acids. Per germline, CDR1 SNHLY and CDR2 FYNNEI. The CDR3 region has the DNA TGTGCGGGCCTCCAAGGCAGCCAAGAGACCCAGTACTTC. This gives the protein CAGLQGSQETQYF.

This clone was observed a few times. V is TRBV7-9 and J is TRBJ2-1, with unresolved D. The CDR3 is 14 amino acids. Germline CDR1 and CDR2: SEHNR and FQNEAQ (reference sequence). V lost 1 base to trimming and J lost 9 bases, with 13 bases between them. CDR3 residues: CASSLVGYLGEQFF. The CDR3 nucleotides are TGTGCCAGCAGCTTAGTCGGGTATCTCGGTGAGCAGTTCTTC.

The chain carries TRBV27 and TRBJ2-7; TRBD1 is a possible D gene (6 bases). Deletions cut 2 bases from V and 3 bases from J, with 14 bases between. The CDR3 spans 15 residues. Germline CDR1 reads MNHEY; CDR2 reads SMNVEV (reference sequence). CDR3 in amino acids: CASSLNLGQNYEQYF. The CDR3 coding sequence is TGTGCCAGCAGTTTAAATCTGGGACAAAACTACGAGCAGTACTTC.

This clone was detected only a few times. This rearrangement joins TRBV5-1 to TRBJ2-1; 13 nucleotides line up with TRBD2. CDR1 is SGHRS and CDR2 is YFSETQ in the germline V gene. V dropped 1 base and J dropped 14; count of bases not matched to a gene: 12. This CDR3 is built from 16 residues. For the CDR3, the DNA is TGCGCCAGCAGCTTGACTGGAGGACTAGCGGGGGAGGGGGAGTTCTTC. This codes for CASSLTGGLAGEGEFF.

This clone has just a few counts. The chain joins TRBV28 to TRBJ2-7; D might be TRBD2 (6 bases). The CDR3 totals 13 residues. Germline lookup yields CDR1 MDHEN and CDR2 SYDVKM. V shed 7 bases and J shed 5 bases, with 15 bases lying between them. In DNA, the CDR3 is TGTGCCAGCATGGGGGACTTCCCCCACGAGCAGTACTTC. It is translated as CASMGDFPHEQYF.

The rearrangement uses TRBV15 and TRBJ2-2; TRBD1 is a possible D gene (6 bases). Germline V gene data show CDR1 as LNHNV and CDR2 as YYDKDF (reference sequence). The CDR3 is 14 amino acids. V lost 8 bases and J 3 bases, leaving 13 bases between the germline ends. The CDR3 loop reads CATVAQGDTGELFF. CDR3 sequence (DNA): TGTGCCACCGTCGCACAGGGAGACACCGGGGAGCTGTTTTTT.